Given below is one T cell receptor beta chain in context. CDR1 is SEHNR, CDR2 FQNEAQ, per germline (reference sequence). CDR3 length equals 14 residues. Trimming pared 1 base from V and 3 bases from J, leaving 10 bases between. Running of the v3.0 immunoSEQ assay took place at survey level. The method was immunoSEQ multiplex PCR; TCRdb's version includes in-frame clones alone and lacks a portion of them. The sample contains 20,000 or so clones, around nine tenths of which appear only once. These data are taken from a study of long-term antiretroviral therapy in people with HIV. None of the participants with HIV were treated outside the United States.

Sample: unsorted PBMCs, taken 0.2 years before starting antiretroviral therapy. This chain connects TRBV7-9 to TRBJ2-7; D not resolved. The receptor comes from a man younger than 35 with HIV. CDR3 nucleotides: TGTGCCAGCAGCTTAGATTCCAATTTCTACGAGCAGTACTTC. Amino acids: CASSLDSNFYEQYF.